Each of the 6 T cell receptor beta chains below was sequenced from the same sample in a study of CD8+CD57+ T cells in acquired aplastic anemia. Template material for TCR beta VDJ and CDR3 profiling consisted of genomic DNA. A single record per CDR3 protein comes from TCRdb applying MiXCR to the reads. Of roughly 130,000 distinct CDR3 sequences listed, around 48% were seen once; the top ten hold roughly 2.5%. Sequenced input: sorted CD4+, CD8+, or CD8+CD57+ T cells (not recorded which) from PBMCs. These TCRs come from a human donor in good health, serving as a control.

This sequence joins TRBV10-3 and TRBJ2-7, with D possibly being TRBD1 (5 bases). The V end lost 10 bases, the J end lost 3 bases, and 7 bases lay between the germline ends. The CDR3 length is 10 residues. Germline CDR1 reads ENHRY; CDR2 reads SYGVKD. CDR3 amino acids: CATRDYEQYF. CDR3 nucleotide sequence: TGTGCCACCAGGGACTACGAGCAGTACTTC.

This clonotype was picked up many times. The chain combines TRBV19 with TRBJ2-1; 15 positions match TRBD2. Germline V gene sequence: CDR1 LNHDA, CDR2 SQIVND (reference sequence). CDR3 size: 17 residues. J lost 7 bases, V lost 5 bases, and 9 bases had no gene match. The CDR3 nucleotides read TGTGCCAGTAGTGTCGGCGGGACTAGCGGGGGGATGAATGAGCAGTTCTTC. It yields the protein CASSVGGTSGGMNEQFF.

This clonotype was recorded at least ten times. The chain joins TRBV25-1 to TRBJ1-1, with TRBD1 identical over 8 bases. V shed 3 bases, J shed 2 bases, and the junction held 11 bases outside the gene matches. This CDR3 is 17 amino acids long. Germline V gene sequence: CDR1 MGHDK, CDR2 SYGVNS. The CDR3 DNA reads TGTGCCAGCAGTGACCCAGGGCACCCAGGGGGCAACACTGAAGCTTTCTTT. Translated, it gives CASSDPGHPGGNTEAFF.

This clonotype turned up a few times. The chain recombines TRBV28 with TRBJ1-1, with 7 nucleotides matching TRBD1. CDR3 size: 16 residues. V was clipped by 8 bases and J by 1 base; unmatched bases: 13. CDR1 MDHEN and CDR2 SYDVKM come from the germline V gene. The CDR3 DNA is TGTGCCAGCCATGGAGGGGGCCTAGTATCGAACACTGAAGCTTTCTTT. Its translation is CASHGGGLVSNTEAFF.

The table lists this clonotype with many counts. The chain carries TRBV9 and TRBJ2-7; 8 bases agree with TRBD2. V gave up 4 bases and J gave up 1 base; unmatched junction bases: 7. Looked up from germline, CDR1 is SGDLS and CDR2 is YYNGEE. This CDR3 comprises 15 residues. The chain's CDR3 is CASSPPGGGSYEQYF. The CDR3 region has the DNA TGTGCCAGCAGCCCCCCCGGCGGGGGGTCCTACGAGCAGTACTTC.

This clonotype has just a few counts. The V gene is TRBV29-1, the J gene TRBJ2-7; D unclear. The CDR3 is 13 residues long. Trimming pared 7 bases from V and 5 bases from J, leaving 18 bases between. CDR1 SQVTM and CDR2 ANQGSEA come from the germline V gene. The CDR3 DNA sequence: TGCAGCGCCCGGACCGTCATATCGCACGAGCAGTACTTC. It yields the protein CSARTVISHEQYF.